This T cell receptor (beta chain) appears in the sequencing data of a study of shared T cell receptors in the human thymus. Clones were read by immunoSEQ multiplex PCR, and TCRdb kept only the in-frame ones, dropping some. Here the sample spans more than 550,000 clones, around 87% being singletons. Per germline, CDR1 SGHDN and CDR2 FVKESK. The CDR3 is 16 amino acids. The V end was cut by 1 base, the J end by 2 bases, with 12 bases between. These data are also associated with another study on human thymus T cells. As that report states: Corrective surgery for congenital heart defects was being performed on the healthy Finnish infants who served as donors.

This TCR was sampled from a boy under two years old with a congenital heart defect. Input material: thymocytes. The rearrangement joins TRBV14 to TRBJ2-1; maybe TRBD2 (5 bases). DNA for the CDR3: TGTGCCAGCAGCCAAGTTATCTCGGGAACCTACAATGAGCAGTTCTTC. Translating gives CASSQVISGTYNEQFF.